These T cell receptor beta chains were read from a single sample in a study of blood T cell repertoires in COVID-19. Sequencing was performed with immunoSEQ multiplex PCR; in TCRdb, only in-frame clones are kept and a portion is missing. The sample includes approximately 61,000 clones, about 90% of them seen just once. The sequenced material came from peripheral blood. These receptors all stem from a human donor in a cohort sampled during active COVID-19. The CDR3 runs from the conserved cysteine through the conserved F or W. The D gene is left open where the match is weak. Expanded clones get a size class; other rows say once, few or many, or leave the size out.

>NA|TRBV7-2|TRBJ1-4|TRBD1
TGTGCCAGCAGCTCTATACCTGGGACAGCTAATGAAAAACTGTTTTTT
CASSSIPGTANEKLFF
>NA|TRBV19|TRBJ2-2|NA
TGTGCCAGTAGTATGCTTTCCGGGGGAGAGGACCGGGAGCTGTTTTTT
CASSMLSGGEDRELFF
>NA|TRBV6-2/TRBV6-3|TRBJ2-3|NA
TGTGCCAGCAGTTACTCGAAAACAGGATTCACAGATACGCAGTATTTT
CASSYSKTGFTDTQYF
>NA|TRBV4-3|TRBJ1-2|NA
TGCGCCAGCAGCCAAGATCCCCAGGGCCCTGGCTACACCTTC
CASSQDPQGPGYTF
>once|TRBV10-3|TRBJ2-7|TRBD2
TGTGCCATCCGAACTAGCGAATGGGACGAGCAGTACTTC
CAIRTSEWDEQYF
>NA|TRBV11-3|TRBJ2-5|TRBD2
TGTGCCAGCAGCTTCGGACTAGCGGGAGGCCCGTACCAAGAGACCCAGTACTTC
CASSFGLAGGPYQETQYF
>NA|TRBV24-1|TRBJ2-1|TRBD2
TGTGCCACCAGTGACCCCGGGACTAGCCATGAGCAGTTCTTC
CATSDPGTSHEQFF
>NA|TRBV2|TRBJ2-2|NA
TGTGCCAGCAGTGGGGACACTAACACCGGGGAGCTGTTTTTT
CASSGDTNTGELFF
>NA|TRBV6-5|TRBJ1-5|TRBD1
TGTGCCAGCGGTAAGGGGGCGAACAATCAGCCCCAGCATTTT
CASGKGANNQPQHF
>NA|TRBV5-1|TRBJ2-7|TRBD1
TGCGCCAGCAGCTTGGGGACAGGGGTTTACGAGCAGTACTTC
CASSLGTGVYEQYF
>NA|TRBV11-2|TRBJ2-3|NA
TGTGCCAGCAGCTTTGAACGGTTGGATACGCAGTATTTT
CASSFERLDTQYF
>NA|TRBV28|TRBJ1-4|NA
TGTGTATCCCACAGTCCAGGTGAAAAACTGTTTTTT
CVSHSPGEKLFF
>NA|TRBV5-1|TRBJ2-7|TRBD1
TGCGCCAGCAGCGCTGACAGGGGACCCTACGAGCAGTACTTC
CASSADRGPYEQYF
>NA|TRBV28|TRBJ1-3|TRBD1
TGTGCCAGCAGTTCCAACCCGGGACAGAGCTCTGGAAACACCATATATTTT
CASSSNPGQSSGNTIYF
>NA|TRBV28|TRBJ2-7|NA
TGTGCCAGCAGTACCCACAGGGCCCCCTACGAGCAGTACTTC
CASSTHRAPYEQYF
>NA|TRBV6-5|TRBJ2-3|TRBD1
TGTGCCAGCAGGAAACAGGGGGCAGATACGCAGTATTTT
CASRKQGADTQYF
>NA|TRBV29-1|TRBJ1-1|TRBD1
TGCAGCGTTTACAGGGGAACTGAAGCTTTCTTT
CSVYRGTEAFF
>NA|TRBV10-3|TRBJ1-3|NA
TGTGCCATCAGTGAGTCCGGCGGCGGAAACACCATATATTTT
CAISESGGGNTIYF
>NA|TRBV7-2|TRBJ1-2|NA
TGTGCCAGCAGCTTAGGGGGGCTTAACTATGGCTACACCTTC
CASSLGGLNYGYTF
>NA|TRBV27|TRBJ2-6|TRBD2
TGTGCCAGCAGTTTATGGGGACTACGGCCTGGGGCCAACGTCCTGACTTTC
CASSLWGLRPGANVLTF
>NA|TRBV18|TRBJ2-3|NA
TGTGCCAGCTCACCACCGCGGCAGGGTTACACAGATACGCAGTATTTT
CASSPPRQGYTDTQYF
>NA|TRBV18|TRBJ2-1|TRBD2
TGTGCCAGCTCACAGAGACTAGCGGGAGGAGGCGATGAGCAGTTCTTC
CASSQRLAGGGDEQFF
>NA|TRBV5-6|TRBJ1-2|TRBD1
TGTGCCAGCAGCGGACAGGGGCGGCCCTTTTATGGCTACACCTTC
CASSGQGRPFYGYTF
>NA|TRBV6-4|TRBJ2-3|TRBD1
TGTGCCAGCAGTGTGACAGGGGGGGCAGATACGCAGTATTTT
CASSVTGGADTQYF
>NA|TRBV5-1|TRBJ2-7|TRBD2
TGCGCCAGCAGCTTGGAGGGAGGGAATCCCTACGAGCAGTACTTC
CASSLEGGNPYEQYF
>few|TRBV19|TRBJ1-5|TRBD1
TGTGCCAGTAGTATGGGACAGGGTAATCAGCCCCAGCATTTT
CASSMGQGNQPQHF
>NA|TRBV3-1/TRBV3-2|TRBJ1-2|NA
TGTGCCAGCAGCCAAGTCACCGACAGCCTTCTCACCTTC
CASSQVTDSLLTF
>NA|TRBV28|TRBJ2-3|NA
TGTGCCAGCAGTCCCCCAGCGCCAGATACGCAGTATTTT
CASSPPAPDTQYF
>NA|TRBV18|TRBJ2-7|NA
TGTGCCAGCTCACCAATCGGACCCTCCGGGACACCCAGCTCCTACGAGCAGTACTTC
CASSPIGPSGTPSSYEQYF
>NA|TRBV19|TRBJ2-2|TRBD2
TGTGCCAGTAGCTCCGGACTAGCGGGGAACACCGGGGAGCTGTTTTTT
CASSSGLAGNTGELFF
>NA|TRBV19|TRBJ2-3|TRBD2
TGTGCCAGTAGTCCCCAGCGGGAGGGCCCTCGTTCGGATACGCAGTATTTT
CASSPQREGPRSDTQYF
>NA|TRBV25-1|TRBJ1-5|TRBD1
TGTGCCAGCAGTGCTTCCACCGGGACAGGGAATCAGCCCCAGCATTTT
CASSASTGTGNQPQHF
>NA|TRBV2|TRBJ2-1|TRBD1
TGTGCCACCGACAGGGAGCACAATGAGCAGTTCTTC
CATDREHNEQFF
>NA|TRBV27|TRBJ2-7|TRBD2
TGTGCCAGCAGGGTAGCGGGGGGCGAGCAGTACTTC
CASRVAGGEQYF
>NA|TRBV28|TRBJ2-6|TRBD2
TGTGCCAGCAGTTTAAACCTAGCGGGAGTGTCAGGGGCCAACGTCCTGACTTTC
CASSLNLAGVSGANVLTF
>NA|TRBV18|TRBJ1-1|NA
TGTGCCAGCTCACCTCGCCTAGGGACACTGAACACTGAAGCTTTCTTT
CASSPRLGTLNTEAFF
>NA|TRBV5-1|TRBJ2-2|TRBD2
TGCGCCAGCAGCCCCGACGGGAGGTATACCGGGGAGCTGTTTTTT
CASSPDGRYTGELFF
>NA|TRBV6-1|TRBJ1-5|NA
TGTGCCAGCAGTGAAGGAAGGGGAGGGTTCTATAGCAATCAGCCCCAGCATTTT
CASSEGRGGFYSNQPQHF
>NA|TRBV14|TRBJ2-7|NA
TGTGCCAGCAGTCCCCTAGCCGGAGTCGGGGGCGAGCAGTACTTC
CASSPLAGVGGEQYF
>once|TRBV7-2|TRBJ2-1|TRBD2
TGTGCCAGCAGCACCTGGAGGGGGGGCAGGAGCGGGAGGTACAATGAGCAGTTCTTC
CASSTWRGGRSGRYNEQFF
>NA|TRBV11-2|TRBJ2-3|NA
TGTGCCAGCAGCTTGGTTCGGACTCTCGATACGCAGTATTTT
CASSLVRTLDTQYF
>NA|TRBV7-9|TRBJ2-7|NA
TGTGCCAGCACCGATACTAGCTACGAGCAGTACTTC
CASTDTSYEQYF
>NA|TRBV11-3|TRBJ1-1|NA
TGTGCCAGCAGCTTATCGGGGGGGTCGACTGAAGCTTTCTTT
CASSLSGGSTEAFF
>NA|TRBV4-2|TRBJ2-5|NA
TGTGCCAGCAGCCGCGGCCAAGAGACCCAGTACTTC
CASSRGQETQYF
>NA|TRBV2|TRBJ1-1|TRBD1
TGTGCCAGCAGTGGGGCCCGGGGACAGACCCTCATGAACACTGAAGCTTTCTTT
CASSGARGQTLMNTEAFF
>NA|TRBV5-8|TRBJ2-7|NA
TGTGCCAGCAGCGCCCGGGGCGAGCAGTACTTC
CASSARGEQYF
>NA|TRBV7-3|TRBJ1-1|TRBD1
TGTGCCAGCAGCCGACAGGGAAAAAGGGAAGCTTTCTTT
CASSRQGKREAFF
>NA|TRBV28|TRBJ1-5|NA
TGTGCCAGCAGTTTAGTACAGGCTAGCAATCAGCCCCAGCATTTT
CASSLVQASNQPQHF